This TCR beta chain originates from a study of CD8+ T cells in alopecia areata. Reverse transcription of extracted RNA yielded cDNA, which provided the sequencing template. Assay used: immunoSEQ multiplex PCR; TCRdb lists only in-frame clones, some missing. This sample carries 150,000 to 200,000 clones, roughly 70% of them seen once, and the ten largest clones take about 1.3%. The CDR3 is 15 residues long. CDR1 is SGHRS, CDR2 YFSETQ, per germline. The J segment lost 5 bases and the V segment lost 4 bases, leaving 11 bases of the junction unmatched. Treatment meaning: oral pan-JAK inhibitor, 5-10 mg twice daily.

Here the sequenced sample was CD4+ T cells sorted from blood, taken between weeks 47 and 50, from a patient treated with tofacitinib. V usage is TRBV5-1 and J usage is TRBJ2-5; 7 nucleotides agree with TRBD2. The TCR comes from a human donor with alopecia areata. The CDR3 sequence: CASSQVAEGGETQYF. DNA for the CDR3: TGCGCCAGCAGCCAAGTAGCGGAGGGAGGGGAGACCCAGTACTTC.